Listed below are T cell receptor beta chains from one sample, sequenced in a study of T cell responses to AZD1222 COVID-19 vaccine. Sequencing used immunoSEQ multiplex PCR; TCRdb keeps in-frame clones, though not all of them. In the table there are 150,000 to 180,000 clones, about 86% of which are singletons. The sequences come from peripheral blood, collected on day 0 of MenACWY control vaccination. Every receptor here comes from an adult in good health. CDR3s include the opening cysteine and the closing phenylalanine or tryptophan. The order of the fields is D gene, clone size, V gene, J gene, CDR3 DNA, CDR3 protein. D genes are given only for firm matches. Size tells how often a clone was seen (once, few, many) or the class of an expanded clone, and some rows leave it out.

TRBD1	NA	TRBV29-1	TRBJ1-1	TGCAGCGTTGTCAGGGGGTGGAACACTGAAGCTTTCTTT	CSVVRGWNTEAFF
NA	NA	TRBV3-1/TRBV3-2	TRBJ2-5	TGTGCCAGCAGCCCCTTTTCAGGAAGTCGACGAGAGACCCAGTACTTC	CASSPFSGSRRETQYF
NA	NA	TRBV7-2	TRBJ2-3	TGTGCCAGCAGCTTAACACTACTAGGAAGAAGCGCAGATACGCAGTATTTT	CASSLTLLGRSADTQYF
NA	NA	TRBV18	TRBJ1-2	TGTGCCAGCTCCGGACCTGGCTACACCTTC	CASSGPGYTF
NA	NA	TRBV2	TRBJ2-7	TGTGCCAGCAGTCGGCAGTTGAGCTCCTACGAGCAGTACTTC	CASSRQLSSYEQYF
TRBD1	NA	TRBV6-2/TRBV6-3	TRBJ1-5	TGTGCCAGCAGTTACTGGGACAGGGGTAACCTCGGCAATCAGCCCCAGCATTTT	CASSYWDRGNLGNQPQHF
NA	NA	TRBV5-4	TRBJ1-1	TGTGCCAGCAGCCCGGGACAACTAGGCACTGAAGCTTTCTTT	CASSPGQLGTEAFF
NA	NA	TRBV5-1	TRBJ1-2	TGCGCCAGCAGCTTGGGGGTCGGAAACTATGGCTACACCTTC	CASSLGVGNYGYTF
NA	few	TRBV6-5	TRBJ1-5	TGTGCCAGCAGCATACAGGGTCACCAGCCCCAGCATTTT	CASSIQGHQPQHF
TRBD1	NA	TRBV9	TRBJ1-3	TGTGCCAGCAGCGGATTGGGGACAGGGGTAGGAGGAAACACCATATATTTT	CASSGLGTGVGGNTIYF
NA	NA	TRBV6-4	TRBJ1-2	TGTGCCAGCAGTGAACAGCATAACTATGGCTACACCTTC	CASSEQHNYGYTF
NA	NA	TRBV5-8	TRBJ1-5	TGTGCCAGCAGCTCGGGGTTCAGGGGACAGCCCCAGCATTTT	CASSSGFRGQPQHF
TRBD1	once	TRBV9	TRBJ2-1	TGTGCCAGCAGTAGGGGACAGGGATCCTACAATGAGCAGTTCTTC	CASSRGQGSYNEQFF
TRBD2	NA	TRBV11-2	TRBJ2-1	TGTGCCAGCAGCCAGACTAGCAGACACAATGAGCAGTTCTTC	CASSQTSRHNEQFF
NA	once	TRBV11-2	TRBJ1-2	TGTGCCAGCAGCTTAGGGGGGGTTGGCTACACCTTC	CASSLGGVGYTF
NA	NA	TRBV5-4	TRBJ2-1	TGTGCCAGCAGCTTAGGGCGAACTGCTGGGAATGAGCAGTTCTTC	CASSLGRTAGNEQFF
NA	NA	TRBV11-3	TRBJ1-1	TGTGCCAGCAGCTTAGAATCGAACACTGAAGCTTTCTTT	CASSLESNTEAFF
NA	NA	TRBV24-1	TRBJ1-1	TGTGCCACCAGTGATTATGAAAACACTGAAGCTTTCTTT	CATSDYENTEAFF
NA	NA	TRBV18	TRBJ2-2	TGTGCCAGCTCATTACAAGGAACCGGGGAGCTGTTTTTT	CASSLQGTGELFF
NA	NA	TRBV10-3	TRBJ1-1	TGTGCCATCGCGAGGGGGAGGACTGATAGCACTGAAGCTTTCTTT	CAIARGRTDSTEAFF
NA	NA	TRBV2	TRBJ1-1	TGTGCCAGCAGTGCAATGGGACTTATATTGAACACTGAAGCTTTCTTT	CASSAMGLILNTEAFF
TRBD2	NA	TRBV9	TRBJ2-1	TGTGCCAGCAGCAAACTAGCGGGAGCGCTCTTTGAGCAGTTCTTC	CASSKLAGALFEQFF
NA	few	TRBV2	TRBJ1-1	TGTGCCAGCAGTGATAGGCAGACTGAAGCTTTCTTT	CASSDRQTEAFF
TRBD1	NA	TRBV6-2/TRBV6-3	TRBJ2-5	TGTGCCAGCAGTTACACGAGGACAGGGTGGAGGGTGGAGACCCAGTACTTC	CASSYTRTGWRVETQYF
TRBD2	NA	TRBV14	TRBJ2-2	TGTGCCAGCAGCCAAGCCGGGGGGGACACCGGGGAGCTGTTTTTT	CASSQAGGDTGELFF
TRBD2	NA	TRBV2	TRBJ2-3	TGTGCCAGCAGTGGGGCTAGCGGGAGATCAGATACGCAGTATTTT	CASSGASGRSDTQYF
NA	once	TRBV5-6	TRBJ1-1	TGTGCCAGCAGCTTGGACGATTACGGAGCTTTCTTT	CASSLDDYGAFF
TRBD1	NA	TRBV4-1	TRBJ1-5	TGCGCCAGCAGCCGACTAACAGGGGATGCGGGACAGCCCCAGCATTTT	CASSRLTGDAGQPQHF
NA	few	TRBV29-1	TRBJ1-1	TGCAGCGTTGTTCCGGGGGTAGGGGATGAAGCTTTCTTT	CSVVPGVGDEAFF
NA	NA	TRBV4-2	TRBJ2-2	TGTGCCAGCAGCCAACCGGGACTCACCACCGGGGAGCTGTTTTTT	CASSQPGLTTGELFF
NA	NA	TRBV7-9	TRBJ1-5	TGTGCCAGCAGCTTAGGCAGTTCCCAGCCCCAGCATTTT	CASSLGSSQPQHF
NA	NA	TRBV19	TRBJ1-3	TGTGCCAGTAGTATCCCCCGGGACGTCGGAAACACCATATATTTT	CASSIPRDVGNTIYF
NA	NA	TRBV9	TRBJ1-2	TGTGCCAGCAGCGTAGATGAGGGTTACTATGGCTACACCTTC	CASSVDEGYYGYTF
TRBD2	NA	TRBV7-6	TRBJ2-7	TGTGCCAGCAGCTTAGGGCCCCGGTCTAGCGGCACATACGAGCAGTACTTC	CASSLGPRSSGTYEQYF
NA	NA	TRBV24-1	TRBJ1-5	TGTGCCACCAGTGATGTAACAGGAGCCGATCAGCCCCAGCATTTT	CATSDVTGADQPQHF
TRBD2	NA	TRBV2	TRBJ2-1	TGTGCCAGCAGTGATCGGACTAGCGGGTCCGGTGAGCAGTTCTTC	CASSDRTSGSGEQFF
NA	NA	TRBV14	TRBJ1-1	TGTGCCAGCAGCCACGCTGACACTGAAGCTTTCTTT	CASSHADTEAFF
TRBD2	NA	TRBV4-2	TRBJ2-3	TGTGCCAGCAGCCAAGGTACCGGGACTAGCGGCACAGATACGCAGTATTTT	CASSQGTGTSGTDTQYF
TRBD1	NA	TRBV18	TRBJ1-5	TGTGCCAGCTCGACAGGACAGGGCCCTAATCAGCCCCAGCATTTT	CASSTGQGPNQPQHF
NA	once	TRBV7-2	TRBJ1-6	TGTGCCAGCAGCCCAACCGAGAAGATACCCCTCCACTTT	CASSPTEKIPLHF
NA	NA	TRBV28	TRBJ1-2	TGTGCCAGCAGTTTCCGCGTGAGGCCTGGCTACACCTTC	CASSFRVRPGYTF